This T cell receptor (beta chain) appears in the sequencing data of a study of blood T cells in healthy people across ages. Whole-study context: Per two T cells, about one barcoded beta molecule was captured through template switching.

This clonotype occurred many times. Its matching antigen is unknown. Using a J-beta primer mix together with a sample-barcoded 5' primer, a second PCR was run for roughly 6 to 12 cycles. TCRdb passed the 5' RACE reads through MiXCR, listing each CDR3 protein once. Among 600,000 to 800,000 distinct CDR3 sequences listed, roughly half were seen once. Findings and caveats of the study: Because sorting was not performed, PBMCs prevented conclusive naive versus antigen-experienced comparison.

CDR3 length: 13 residues. V lost 6 bases and J 5 bases, leaving 13 bases between the germline ends. Germline-derived CDR1 and CDR2 are LGHNA and YNFKEQ. Sequenced sample: blood. The V and J genes are TRBV4-2 and TRBJ1-2; D is perhaps TRBD1 (5 bases). This receptor was obtained from a woman older than 75 in good health. Here the CDR3 DNA reads TGTGCCAGCAGACCCGCCGGGGGATATGGCTACACCTTC. Amino acids: CASRPAGGYGYTF.